This T cell receptor (beta chain) was identified in a study of cytomegalovirus exposure and HLA in healthy donors. The PCR was carried out with 60 Vbeta primers and 13 Jbeta primers. Measured with immunoSEQ multiplex PCR; TCRdb has only the in-frame clones, and not every one. Seen here are some 150,000 clones, roughly 78% observed once, and the top ten hold approximately 6%. To note about this clone: The antigen is unknown.

CDR3 length: 13 amino acids. Trimming removed 5 bases at V and 0 bases at J, with 7 bases between. From germline, CDR1 is LNHDA and CDR2 SQIVND (reference sequence). Study conclusions and caveats: The authors considered a cluster of highly shared sequence variants likely to be a sequencing artifact.

Sample: PBMCs. V and J are TRBV19 and TRBJ1-1; D unresolved. This TCR came from a man in his fifties in good health and CMV-seropositive. The CDR3 is CASSSTMNTEAFF. In DNA form, the CDR3 reads TGTGCCAGTAGTTCCACTATGAACACTGAAGCTTTCTTT.